The 31 T cell receptor beta chains reported below all come from one sample, sequenced in a study of T cells in Graves' hyperthyroidism and ophthalmopathy. RNA transcripts yielded amplified TCR beta CDR3 regions. The HTBI primer set served for first-round RT-PCR of the TCR CDR3. TCRdb reprocessed the multiplex PCR reads via MiXCR and lists one record per CDR3 protein. The sample lists around 660,000 distinct CDR3 sequences, about 45% occurring once. Source material: peripheral blood or thyroid tissue (not recorded which). These receptor sequences come from an adult man with Graves' disease, either hyperthyroidism or ophthalmopathy (not recorded which).

In this sample, this clonotype turned up a few times. This chain connects TRBV7-9 to TRBJ2-7; TRBD1 matches 7 bases. Germline V gene sequence: CDR1 SEHNR, CDR2 FQNEAQ (reference sequence). V shed 5 bases and J 4 bases; nucleotides not matched to a gene: 14. CDR3 length: 16 amino acids. CDR3 DNA sequence: TGTGCCAGCAGCCCCAACCAAAACAAGGGACAGTACGAGCAGTACTTC. Its translation: CASSPNQNKGQYEQYF.

The chain carries TRBV20-1 and TRBJ1-3, with no clear D. The germline V gene has CDR1 DFQATT and CDR2 SNEGSKA (reference sequence). The length of the CDR3 is 14 residues. Trimming removed 2 bases from V and 0 bases from J, with 8 bases in between. CDR3 coding DNA: TGCAGTGCTAGACAGGCAGCCTCTGGAAACACCATATATTTT. This sequence encodes CSARQAASGNTIYF.

The chain uses TRBV7-2 and TRBJ2-5; the D is unclear. With 5 bases removed from V and 4 bases from J, the gap between germline ends came to 11 bases. Germline CDR1 is SGHTA and CDR2 is FQGNSA. This CDR3 region has 13 residues. The CDR3 reads CASSASSAETQYF. The CDR3 coding sequence is TGTGCCAGCAGCGCATCTTCCGCAGAGACCCAGTACTTC.

Concerning this clonotype itself: A much bigger clone sits one base away, suggesting this may be a read error. The gene calls are TRBV6-2 or TRBV6-3 and TRBJ1-5, with D possibly matching TRBD1 (6 bases). CDR3 size: 15 residues. From germline, CDR1 is MNHEY and CDR2 SVGEGT. With 5 bases removed from V and 3 bases from J, the gap between germline ends came to 14 bases. The CDR3 DNA reads TGTGCCAGCAGTGGGGGCACAGGATACAATCAGCCCCAGCATTTT. Its translation is CASSGGTGYNQPQHF.

A note on this clonotype: Germline is not matched at one junction end, which may reflect a read error. The V gene is TRBV19, the J gene TRBJ2-5; 8 nucleotides agree with TRBD1. The germline V gene encodes CDR1 LNHDA and CDR2 SQIVND (reference sequence). The CDR3 spans 13 residues. This chain's CDR3 is CASSLRTGTGCHF. CDR3 coding DNA: TGTGCCAGTAGTTTACGGACAGGGACCGGCTGCCACTTC.

This clonotype was counted many times. This chain joins TRBV29-1 and TRBJ1-1; D unclear. Germline V gene data show CDR1 as SQVTM and CDR2 as ANQGSEA. V lost 6 bases, J lost 1 base, and 6 bases lay in between. The CDR3 contains 11 residues. The CDR3 reads CSVEKNTEAFF. As DNA, the CDR3 is TGCAGCGTGGAGAAGAACACTGAAGCTTTCTTT.

Notes on this clonotype: A read error may be the cause here, since a much bigger clone is one base away. The V and J genes are TRBV2 and TRBJ1-2; D ambiguous. Trimming left V 6 bases short and J 2 bases short, with 13 bases between. This CDR3 region has 14 residues. Germline assignment: CDR1 SNHLY and CDR2 FYNNEI. The CDR3 sequence is CASSPTWANYGYTF. For the CDR3, the DNA is TGTGCCAGCAGCCCGACATGGGCGAACTATGGCTACACCTTC.

The rearrangement uses TRBV7-9 and TRBJ2-7; D may be TRBD1 (6 bases). The CDR3 is made up of 17 amino acids. The ends were cut back, 5 bases at V and 2 bases at J, with 22 bases in the middle. Germline V gives CDR1 SEHNR, CDR2 FQNEAQ (reference sequence). CDR3 DNA sequence: TGTGCCAGCAGCGAAGGACAGATGAACACGGGAACCTACGAGCAGTACTTC. It is translated as CASSEGQMNTGTYEQYF.

The gene calls are TRBV9 and TRBJ1-2, with D hard to call. Germline V gene lookup returns CDR1 SGDLS and CDR2 YYNGEE. The length of the CDR3 is 15 residues. Trimming left V 3 bases short and J 1 base short, with 13 bases between. In DNA form, the CDR3 reads TGTGCCAGCAGCGACCCCGGAGGGAGTAACTATGGCTACACCTTC. Translation: CASSDPGGSNYGYTF.

The rearrangement links TRBV7-1 to TRBJ1-3, with no clear D. TRBV7-1 carries the ORF label, with uncertain function. This CDR3 is built from 11 residues. Trimming pared 3 bases from V and 11 bases from J, leaving 8 bases between. This CDR3 reads CASSSPGAIYF. For the CDR3, the DNA is TGTGCCAGCAGCTCCCCGGGCGCCATATATTTT.

The V call is TRBV5-8, the J call TRBJ2-5; TRBD1 agrees at 7 bases. Germline CDR1 and CDR2: SGHTS and YDEGEE. There are 14 residues in the CDR3. J lost 5 bases, V lost 2 bases, and 6 bases had no gene match. The CDR3 reads CASSLGTAFETQYF. The CDR3, as DNA: TGTGCCAGCAGCTTAGGGACAGCTTTTGAGACCCAGTACTTC. The full variable domain, its missing parts supplied by reference TRBV5-8 and TRBJ2-5, is EAGVTQSPTHLIKTRGQQATLRCSPISGHTSVYWYQQALGLGLQFLLWYDEGEERNRGNFPPRFSGRQFPNYSSELNVNALELEDSALYLCASSLGTAFETQYFGPGTRLLVL.

This chain connects TRBV7-9 to TRBJ1-2; 11 bases are a match to TRBD1. Trimming at V came to 4 bases and at J to 8 bases, leaving 12 bases not matched to a gene. CDR3 size: 16 residues. Germline-derived CDR1 and CDR2 are SEHNR and FQNEAQ (reference sequence). DNA for the CDR3: TGTGCCAGCAGCTCATGGACAGGGGGCGCCCCGGAAGGCTACACCTTC. Protein product: CASSSWTGGAPEGYTF.

This clonotype was seen many times. The chain uses TRBV6-5 and TRBJ2-5; 8 bases map to TRBD1. CDR3 length equals 13 residues. With 2 bases clipped from V and 10 bases from J, the junction kept 6 bases outside the gene matches. Germline V gene sequence: CDR1 MNHEY, CDR2 SVGAGI. CDR3: CASSYGDRFGQYF. CDR3 bases: TGTGCCAGCAGTTACGGGGACAGGTTCGGCCAGTACTTC.

This clonotype has more than one count but fewer than ten. The chain has TRBV20-1 and TRBJ1-4; no clear D. CDR1 DFQATT and CDR2 SNEGSKA come from the germline V gene (reference sequence). Trimming removed 0 bases at V and 5 bases at J, with 10 bases between. This CDR3 comprises 14 residues. CDR3 bases: TGCAGTGCTAGAGAGTCTGGGAGGAATGAAAAACTGTTTTTT. This codes for CSARESGRNEKLFF.

In this sample, this clonotype turned up a few times. The chain couples TRBV10-2 to TRBJ2-7; 10 bases are a match to TRBD2. Germline V gives CDR1 WSHSY, CDR2 SAAADI. The CDR3 has 13 residues. The trim removed 4 bases at V and 11 bases at J, leaving 8 bases unmatched. The CDR3, as DNA: TGCGCCAGCAGTGGGGGTAGCGGGAGGCCTAAGTACTTC. It encodes CASSGGSGRPKYF.

This clonotype was seen a handful of times. This chain links TRBV20-1 with TRBJ2-7, with 11 bases matching TRBD2. This CDR3 is 15 amino acids long. V lost 0 bases to trimming and J lost 3 bases; unmatched junction nucleotides: 4. Looked up from germline, CDR1 is DFQATT and CDR2 is SNEGSKA (reference sequence). The CDR3 nucleotides read TGCAGTGCTAGAGATTTCCTAGCGGGGGGCTACGAGCAGTACTTC. Residues: CSARDFLAGGYEQYF.

V is TRBV12-3 or TRBV12-4 and J is TRBJ1-4; 7 bases align to TRBD1. V dropped 6 bases and J dropped 7; count of bases not matched to a gene: 11. The CDR3 runs 15 residues. The CDR3 spells CASSPRTGQLEKLFF. The DNA of the CDR3 is TGTGCCAGCAGCCCTCGGACAGGTCAACTTGAAAAACTGTTTTTT.

This clonotype was detected ten times or more. V gene TRBV5-1 combines with J gene TRBJ2-2, with 9 nucleotides matching TRBD1. The germline V gene encodes CDR1 SGHRS and CDR2 YFSETQ. V trimming: 3 bases; J trimming: 7 bases; junction bases outside the gene matches: 10. This CDR3 has 16 residues. CDR3: CASSSSPGTGIGELFF. CDR3 coding DNA: TGCGCCAGCAGCTCCTCTCCCGGGACAGGGATCGGGGAGCTGTTTTTT.

The V and J genes are TRBV6-1 and TRBJ1-1, with D possibly TRBD1 on 6 matching bases. There are 15 residues in the CDR3. Germline V gives CDR1 MNHNS, CDR2 SASEGT. V gave up 5 bases and J gave up 3 bases, with 16 bases separating them. CDR3 DNA: TGTGCCAGCAGTTACGGGGGGGGGCGCGACACTGAAGCTTTCTTT. Translated: CASSYGGGRDTEAFF.

This clonotype was observed many times. This chain links TRBV2 with TRBJ1-1; maybe TRBD1 (5 bases). V lost 8 bases and J lost 2, with 12 bases in between. This CDR3 spans 13 amino acids. Germline assignment: CDR1 SNHLY and CDR2 FYNNEI. The CDR3 loop reads CASPGTQNTEAFF. The CDR3 region has the DNA TGTGCCAGCCCCGGGACTCAAAACACTGAAGCTTTCTTT.

This clonotype was observed many times. J is TRBJ2-5 and V is TRBV2, with 11 nucleotides matching TRBD2. Germline V gene sequence: CDR1 SNHLY, CDR2 FYNNEI. J was trimmed by 4 bases and V by 3 bases; bases with no gene match: 10. CDR3 size: 17 residues. The CDR3 bases are TGTGCCAGCAGTGATCTCGTACTAGCGGGAGAGGTAGAGACCCAGTACTTC. This gives the protein CASSDLVLAGEVETQYF.

The rearrangement joins TRBV10-3 to TRBJ2-7; D possibly corresponds to TRBD2 (5 bases). The germline gives CDR1 ENHRY, CDR2 SYGVKD. The CDR3 length is 11 residues. Trimming removed 3 bases from V and 7 bases from J, with 7 bases in between. CDR3 sequence: CAISDGGEQYF. In DNA, the CDR3 is TGTGCCATCAGTGACGGCGGGGAGCAGTACTTC.

This clonotype was seen ten or more times. The genes are TRBV2 and TRBJ1-3; TRBD1 aligns across 8 bases. The ends lost 5 bases at V and 0 bases at J; junction bases unmatched: 3. Germline assignment: CDR1 SNHLY and CDR2 FYNNEI. The CDR3 is made up of 15 amino acids. The CDR3 DNA reads as TGTGCCAGCAGTCAGGACAGGGACTCTGGAAACACCATATATTTT. Amino acids: CASSQDRDSGNTIYF.

This clonotype has only a few counts. V and J are TRBV4-1 and TRBJ2-7, with D perhaps matching TRBD2 (6 bases). The V end was cut by 0 bases, the J end by 1 base, with 13 bases between. CDR3 size: 16 residues. Germline values: CDR1 MGHRA, CDR2 YSYEKL. The CDR3 DNA reads as TGCGCCAGCAGCCAAGATCCCCCAGGGACTTCCTACGAGCAGTACTTC. Translating it yields CASSQDPPGTSYEQYF.

CDR3 coding DNA: TGTGCCAGCAGTTATAACAGGGATGAAGCTTTCTTT. Its translation: CASSYNRDEAFF. V and J are TRBV6-6 and TRBJ1-1; TRBD1 is a possible D gene (6 bases). This CDR3 has 12 amino acids. Germline loops: CDR1 MNHNY, CDR2 SVGAGI (reference sequence). V dropped 3 bases and J dropped 7 bases, with 9 bases sitting between them.

J is TRBJ1-2 and V is TRBV7-9; D ambiguous. V was cut by 1 base and J by 2 bases, with 11 bases left in between. The CDR3 has 15 residues. CDR1 is SEHNR and CDR2 is FQNEAQ in the germline V gene (reference sequence). The CDR3 bases are TGTGCCAGCAGCTTAGTGAGAACAGAGAACTATGGCTACACCTTC. The encoded protein is CASSLVRTENYGYTF.

There are a few counts of this clonotype. J is TRBJ1-5 and V is TRBV6-2 or TRBV6-3, with D tentatively TRBD1 (6 bases). Trimming removed 8 bases at V and 5 bases at J, with 13 bases between. The CDR3 contains 13 residues. Germline loops: CDR1 MNHEY, CDR2 SVGEGT. DNA for the CDR3: TGTGCCAGCCACCGGGACATCTATCAGCCCCAGCATTTT. Residues: CASHRDIYQPQHF.

The chain has TRBV20-1 and TRBJ2-7; 7 positions match TRBD2. V was pared by 3 bases and J by 2 bases, with 7 bases of the junction left unmatched. The germline CDR1 and CDR2 sequences are DFQATT and SNEGSKA (reference sequence). The CDR3 spans 14 residues. The CDR3 region is CSASTSGVTYEQYF. CDR3 nucleotides: TGCAGTGCTAGTACCAGCGGGGTTACCTACGAGCAGTACTTC.

Ten or more counts support this clonotype. V is TRBV19 and J is TRBJ1-1; D gene ambiguous. The CDR3 runs 13 residues. CDR1 is LNHDA, CDR2 SQIVND, per germline (reference sequence). V was cut by 8 bases and J by 4 bases, with 14 bases left in between. As DNA, the CDR3 is TGTGCCAGTGAACGGGTCTTTGCCACTGAAGCTTTCTTT. Translation gives CASERVFATEAFF.

The chain carries TRBV9 and TRBJ1-2; D call uncertain. Germline-derived CDR1 and CDR2 are SGDLS and YYNGEE. The germline V and J ends were trimmed by 3 bases and 1 base, with 10 bases remaining between them. This CDR3 spans 14 amino acids. In DNA form, the CDR3 reads TGTGCCAGCAGCGGCGGACGGAATAACTATGGCTACACCTTC. Its protein is CASSGGRNNYGYTF.

This clonotype was counted between two and nine times. The rearrangement links TRBV19 to TRBJ2-2, with 9 bases fitting TRBD2. J was trimmed by 9 bases and V by 9 bases; bases with no gene match: 8. Germline CDR1 and CDR2: LNHDA and SQIVND (reference sequence). The CDR3 contains 13 residues. This CDR3 reads CASRLAELRELFF. CDR3 coding DNA: TGTGCCAGCCGACTAGCGGAACTCAGGGAGCTGTTTTTT.